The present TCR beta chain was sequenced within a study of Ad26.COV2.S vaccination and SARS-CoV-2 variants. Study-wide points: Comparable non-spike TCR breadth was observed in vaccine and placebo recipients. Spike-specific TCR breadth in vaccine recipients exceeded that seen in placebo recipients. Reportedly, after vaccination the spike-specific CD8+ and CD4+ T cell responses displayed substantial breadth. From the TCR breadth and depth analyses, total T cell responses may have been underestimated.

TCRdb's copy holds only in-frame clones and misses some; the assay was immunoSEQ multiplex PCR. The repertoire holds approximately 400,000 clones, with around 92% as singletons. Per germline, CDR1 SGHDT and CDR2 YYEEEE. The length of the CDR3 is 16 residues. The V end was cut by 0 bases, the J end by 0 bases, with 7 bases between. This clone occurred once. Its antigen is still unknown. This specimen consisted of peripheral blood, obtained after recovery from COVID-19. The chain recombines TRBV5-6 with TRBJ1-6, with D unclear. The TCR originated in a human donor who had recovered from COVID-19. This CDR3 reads CASSLATSSYNSPLHF. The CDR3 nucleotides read TGTGCCAGCAGCTTGGCGACGAGCTCCTATAATTCACCCCTCCACTTT.